This T cell receptor beta chain was sequenced during a study of OX40 agonist ivuxolimab in advanced cancers. Overall study: The patients received agonistic anti-OX40 (CD134) antibody ivuxolimab.

It was autoimmune disease history or systemic immunosuppression that excluded patients. This clone has only one observation. Clones were sequenced by immunoSEQ multiplex PCR, and TCRdb holds only the in-frame ones, with some missing. The repertoire holds 65,000 to 70,000 clones, around 80% seen once, with approximately 2.5% in the top ten. This TCR derives from an adult with an advanced solid tumor such as melanoma, head and neck, liver or kidney cancer. Here the sequenced sample was CD4+ or CD8+ T cells sorted from blood, taken in a trial of the OX40 agonist ivuxolimab.

CDR3 protein: CASCPTGTLSYNEQFF. In nucleotides, the CDR3 is TGTGCCAGCTGTCCGACCGGGACACTCTCCTACAATGAGCAGTTCTTC. V is TRBV27 and J is TRBJ2-1; TRBD1 might be the D (6 bases). This CDR3 comprises 16 residues. CDR1 and CDR2 from the germline V gene are MNHEY and SMNVEV (reference sequence). The ends were cut back, 8 bases at V and 0 bases at J, with 17 bases in the middle.